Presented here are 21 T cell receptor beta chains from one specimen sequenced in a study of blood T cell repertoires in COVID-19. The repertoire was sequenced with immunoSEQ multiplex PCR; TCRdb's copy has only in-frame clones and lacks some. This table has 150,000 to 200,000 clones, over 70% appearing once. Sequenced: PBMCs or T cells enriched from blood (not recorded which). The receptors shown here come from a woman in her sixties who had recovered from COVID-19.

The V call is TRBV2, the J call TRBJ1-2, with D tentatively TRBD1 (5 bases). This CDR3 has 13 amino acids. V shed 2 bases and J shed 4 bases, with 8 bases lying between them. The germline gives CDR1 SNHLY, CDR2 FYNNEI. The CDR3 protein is CASSERQPYGYTF. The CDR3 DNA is TGTGCCAGCAGTGAACGACAGCCCTATGGCTACACCTTC.

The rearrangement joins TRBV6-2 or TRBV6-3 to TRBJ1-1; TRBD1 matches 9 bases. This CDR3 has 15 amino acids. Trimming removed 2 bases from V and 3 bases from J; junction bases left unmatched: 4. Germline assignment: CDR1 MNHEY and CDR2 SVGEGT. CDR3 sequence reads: CASSYAGQGDTEAFF. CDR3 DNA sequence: TGTGCCAGCAGTTACGCGGGACAGGGAGACACTGAAGCTTTCTTT.

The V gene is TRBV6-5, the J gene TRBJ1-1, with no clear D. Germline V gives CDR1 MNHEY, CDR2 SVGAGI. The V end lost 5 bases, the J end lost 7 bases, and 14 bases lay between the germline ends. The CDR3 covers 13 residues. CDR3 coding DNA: TGTGCCAGCAGTAGAGAGCGGGATTATGAAGCTTTCTTT. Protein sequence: CASSRERDYEAFF.

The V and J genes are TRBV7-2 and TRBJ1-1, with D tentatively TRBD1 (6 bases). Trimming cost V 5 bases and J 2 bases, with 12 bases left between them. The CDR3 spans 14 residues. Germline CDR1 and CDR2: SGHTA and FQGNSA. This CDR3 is CASSRGHANTEAFF. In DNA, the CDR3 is TGTGCCAGCAGCAGGGGACACGCCAACACTGAAGCTTTCTTT.

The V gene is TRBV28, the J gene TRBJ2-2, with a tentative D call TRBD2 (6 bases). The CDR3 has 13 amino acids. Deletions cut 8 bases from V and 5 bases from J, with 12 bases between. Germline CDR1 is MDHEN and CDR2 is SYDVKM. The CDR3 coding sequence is TGTGCCAGCCATTCAAGCGGGACCGGGGAGCTGTTTTTT. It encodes CASHSSGTGELFF.

The CDR3 region is CASSLGLAGGPPSYNEQFF. In DNA form, the CDR3 reads TGTGCCAGCAGCTTGGGACTAGCGGGGGGGCCACCCTCCTACAATGAGCAGTTCTTC. The J gene is TRBJ2-1, the V gene TRBV5-4, with 14 bases identical to TRBD2. Germline V gene data show CDR1 as SGHNT and CDR2 as YYREEE (reference sequence). The CDR3 runs to 19 residues. After removal of 0 bases from V and 0 bases from J, the junction contained 5 bases not matched to a gene.

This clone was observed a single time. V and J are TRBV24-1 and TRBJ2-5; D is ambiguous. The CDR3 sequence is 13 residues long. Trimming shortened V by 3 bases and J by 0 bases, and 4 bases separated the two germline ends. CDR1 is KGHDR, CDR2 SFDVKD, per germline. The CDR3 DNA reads TGTGCCACCAGTGATAGCCACCAAGAGACCCAGTACTTC. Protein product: CATSDSHQETQYF.

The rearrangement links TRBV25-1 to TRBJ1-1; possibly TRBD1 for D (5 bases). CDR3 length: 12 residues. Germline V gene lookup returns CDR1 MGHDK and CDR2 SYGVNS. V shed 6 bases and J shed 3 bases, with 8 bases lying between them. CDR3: CASRGDYTEAFF. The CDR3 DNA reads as TGTGCCAGCAGAGGGGATTACACTGAAGCTTTCTTT.

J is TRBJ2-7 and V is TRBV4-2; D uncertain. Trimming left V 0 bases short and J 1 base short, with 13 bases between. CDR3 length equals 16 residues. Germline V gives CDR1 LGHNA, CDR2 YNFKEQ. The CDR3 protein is CASSQDLRMMSYEQYF. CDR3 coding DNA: TGTGCCAGCAGCCAAGATCTACGTATGATGTCCTACGAGCAGTACTTC.

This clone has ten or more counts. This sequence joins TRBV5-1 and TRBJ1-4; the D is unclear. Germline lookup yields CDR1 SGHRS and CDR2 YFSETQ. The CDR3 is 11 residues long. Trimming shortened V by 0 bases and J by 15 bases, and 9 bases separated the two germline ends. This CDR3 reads CASSLGPKMFF. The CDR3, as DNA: TGCGCCAGCAGCTTGGGGCCGAAAATGTTTTTT.

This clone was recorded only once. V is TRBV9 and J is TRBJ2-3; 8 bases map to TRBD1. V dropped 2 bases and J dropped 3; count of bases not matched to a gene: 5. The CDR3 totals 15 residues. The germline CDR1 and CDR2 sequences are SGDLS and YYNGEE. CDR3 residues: CASSVGTGGTDTQYF. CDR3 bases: TGTGCCAGCAGCGTCGGGACAGGAGGTACAGATACGCAGTATTTT. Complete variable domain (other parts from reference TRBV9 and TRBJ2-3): DSGVTQTPKHLITATGQRVTLRCSPRSGDLSVYWYQQSLDQGLQFLIQYYNGEERAKGNILERFSAQQFPDLHSELNLSSLELGDSALYFCASSVGTGGTDTQYFGPGTRLTVL.

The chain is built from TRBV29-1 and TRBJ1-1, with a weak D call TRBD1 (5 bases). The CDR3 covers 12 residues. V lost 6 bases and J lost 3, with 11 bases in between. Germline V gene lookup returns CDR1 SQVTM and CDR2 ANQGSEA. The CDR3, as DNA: TGCAGCGTCCATTGGGGGGACACTGAAGCTTTCTTT. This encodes CSVHWGDTEAFF.

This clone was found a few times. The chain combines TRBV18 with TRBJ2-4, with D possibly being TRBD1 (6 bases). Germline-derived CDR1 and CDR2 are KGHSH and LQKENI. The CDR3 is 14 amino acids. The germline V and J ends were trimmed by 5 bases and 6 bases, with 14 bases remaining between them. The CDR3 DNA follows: TGTGCCAGCTCAGAACAGGGCAGGGGAAACATTCAGTACTTC. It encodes CASSEQGRGNIQYF.

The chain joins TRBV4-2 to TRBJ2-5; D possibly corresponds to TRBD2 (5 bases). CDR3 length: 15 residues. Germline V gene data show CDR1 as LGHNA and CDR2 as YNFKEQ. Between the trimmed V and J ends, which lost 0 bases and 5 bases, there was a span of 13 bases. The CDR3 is CASSQEASFPETQYF. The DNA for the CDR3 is TGTGCCAGCAGCCAAGAGGCTAGCTTCCCTGAGACCCAGTACTTC.

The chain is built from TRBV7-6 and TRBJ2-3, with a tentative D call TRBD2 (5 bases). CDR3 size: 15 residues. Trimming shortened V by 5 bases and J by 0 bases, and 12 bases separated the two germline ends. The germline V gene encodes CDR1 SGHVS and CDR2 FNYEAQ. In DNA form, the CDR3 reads TGTGCCAGCAGCCGGACTGGTTCTAGCACAGATACGCAGTATTTT. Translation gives CASSRTGSSTDTQYF. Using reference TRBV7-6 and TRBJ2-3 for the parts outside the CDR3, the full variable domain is GAGVSQSPRYKVTKRGQDVALRCDPISGHVSLYWYRQALGQGPEFLTYFNYEAQQDKSGLPNDRFSAERPEGSISTLTIQRTEQRDSAMYRCASSRTGSSTDTQYFGPGTRLTVL.

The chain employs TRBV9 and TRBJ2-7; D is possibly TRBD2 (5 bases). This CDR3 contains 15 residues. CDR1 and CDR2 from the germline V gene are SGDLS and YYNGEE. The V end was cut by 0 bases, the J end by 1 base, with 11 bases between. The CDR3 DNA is TGTGCCAGCAGCGTAGCCCCTAGCTCTTCCTACGAGCAGTACTTC. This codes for CASSVAPSSSYEQYF.

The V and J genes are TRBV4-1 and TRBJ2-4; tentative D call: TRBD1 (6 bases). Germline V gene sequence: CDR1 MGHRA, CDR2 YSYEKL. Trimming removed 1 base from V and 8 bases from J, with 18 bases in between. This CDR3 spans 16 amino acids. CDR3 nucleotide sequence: TGCGCCAGCAGCCAAGCCACTAATACAGGGTTGGACATTCAGTACTTC. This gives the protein CASSQATNTGLDIQYF.

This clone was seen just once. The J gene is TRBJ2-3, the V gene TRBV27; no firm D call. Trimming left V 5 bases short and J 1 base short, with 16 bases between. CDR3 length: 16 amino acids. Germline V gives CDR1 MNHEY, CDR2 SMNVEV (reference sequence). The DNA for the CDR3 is TGTGCCAGCAGTCTAACCCCCCTGCAGGGCACAGATACGCAGTATTTT. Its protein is CASSLTPLQGTDTQYF.

The CDR3 DNA reads as TGTGCCAGCAGCTTAATTGCTAGCCTGGGCTCCTACAATGAGCAGTTCTTC. Translating it yields CASSLIASLGSYNEQFF. This chain uses TRBV7-3 with TRBJ2-1, with a weak D call TRBD2 (5 bases). Trimming shortened V by 1 base and J by 0 bases, and 13 bases separated the two germline ends. From germline, CDR1 is SGHTA and CDR2 FQGTGA. The CDR3 extends over 17 amino acids.

CDR3 loop: CASSTRTGDGYTF. CDR3 coding DNA: TGTGCCAGCAGCACACGGACAGGGGATGGCTACACCTTC. The V call is TRBV5-6, the J call TRBJ1-2; TRBD1 matches 9 bases. With V trimmed by 4 bases and J by 6 bases, 4 bases remained unmatched. From germline, CDR1 is SGHDT and CDR2 YYEEEE. This CDR3 spans 13 amino acids.

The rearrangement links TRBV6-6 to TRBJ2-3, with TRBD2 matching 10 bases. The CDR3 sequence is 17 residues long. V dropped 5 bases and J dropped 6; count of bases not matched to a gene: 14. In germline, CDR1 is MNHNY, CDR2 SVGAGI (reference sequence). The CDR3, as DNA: TGTGCCAGCAGTCGAACCAAACAACAGCGGGAGGGGGATACGCAGTATTTT. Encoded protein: CASSRTKQQREGDTQYF.